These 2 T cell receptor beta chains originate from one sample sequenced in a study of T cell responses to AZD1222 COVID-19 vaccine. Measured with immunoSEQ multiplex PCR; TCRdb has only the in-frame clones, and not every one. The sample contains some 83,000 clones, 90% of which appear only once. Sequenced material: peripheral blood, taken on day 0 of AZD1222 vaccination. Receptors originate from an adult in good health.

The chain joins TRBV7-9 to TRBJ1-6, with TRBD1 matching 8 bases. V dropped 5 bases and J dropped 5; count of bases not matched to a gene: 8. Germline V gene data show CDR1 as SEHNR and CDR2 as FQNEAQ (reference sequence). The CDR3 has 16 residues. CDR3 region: CASSRHRDRNNSPLHF. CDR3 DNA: TGTGCCAGCAGCAGACACCGGGACAGGAATAATTCACCCCTCCACTTT. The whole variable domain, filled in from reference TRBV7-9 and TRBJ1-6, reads DTGVSQNPRHKITKRGQNVTFRCDPISEHNRLYWYRQTLGQGPEFLTYFQNEAQLEKSRLLSDRFSAERPKGSFSTLEIQRTEQGDSAMYLCASSRHRDRNNSPLHFGNGTRLTVT.

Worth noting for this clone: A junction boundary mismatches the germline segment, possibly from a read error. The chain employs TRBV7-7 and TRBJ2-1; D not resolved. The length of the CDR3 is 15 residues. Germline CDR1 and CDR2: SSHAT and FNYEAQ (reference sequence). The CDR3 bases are TGTGCTAGCAGCCGGCGCGCGGCGTCCTACAATGAGCAGTTCTTC. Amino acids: CASSRRAASYNEQFF.